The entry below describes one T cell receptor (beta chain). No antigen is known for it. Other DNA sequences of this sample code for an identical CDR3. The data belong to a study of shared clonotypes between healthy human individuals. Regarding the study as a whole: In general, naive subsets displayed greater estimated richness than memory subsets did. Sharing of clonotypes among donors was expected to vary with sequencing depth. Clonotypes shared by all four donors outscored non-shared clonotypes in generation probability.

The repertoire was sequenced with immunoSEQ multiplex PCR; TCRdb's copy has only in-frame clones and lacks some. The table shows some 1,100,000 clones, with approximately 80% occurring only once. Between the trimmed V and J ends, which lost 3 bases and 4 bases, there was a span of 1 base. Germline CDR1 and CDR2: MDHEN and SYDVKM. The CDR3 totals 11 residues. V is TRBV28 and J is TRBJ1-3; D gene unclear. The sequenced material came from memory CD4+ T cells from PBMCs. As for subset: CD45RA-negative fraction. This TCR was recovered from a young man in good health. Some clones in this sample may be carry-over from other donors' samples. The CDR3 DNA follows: TGTGCCAGCAGTTTGGGAAACACCATATATTTT. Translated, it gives CASSLGNTIYF.